This T cell receptor (beta chain) stems from a study of read filtering for tumor transcriptome and immune sequencing. Study in general: Among patients, 17 to 20 were male and about 15 female, aged about 45 to 80 (mean roughly 64). TCR-mapped reads were about 3.5 to 11 million with IR-seq versus about 85 to 1,300 with RNA-seq.

Every patient had bone marrow sampled while the disease was active. The germline V gene encodes CDR1 DFQATT and CDR2 SNEGSKA (reference sequence). The CDR3 is 14 residues long. V dropped 4 bases and J dropped 5; count of bases not matched to a gene: 9. This library used roughly 400 ng RNA and molecular barcoded adaptors spanning alpha/delta and beta/gamma chains. TCRdb passed the reads through MiXCR, listing each CDR3 protein once. The table includes tens of thousands of distinct CDR3 sequences, over 9.5% detected once. This clonotype was recorded many times. The chain couples TRBV20-1 to TRBJ2-5; 8 bases align to TRBD1. The TCR was taken from a donor aged 40 or older with multiple myeloma. The sequenced material came from a population of CD138-negative cells sorted from bone marrow. Here the CDR3 reads CSATDRGIRETQYF. CDR3 DNA sequence: TGCAGTGCTACAGACAGGGGTATTCGGGAGACCCAGTACTTC.